This T cell receptor (beta chain) was found in a study of cytomegalovirus exposure and HLA in healthy donors. With respect to this clone: Its antigen is still unknown.

Study-level results: A later analysis, which compared TCR beta chains of equal frequency, found the HLA-associated ones more clonally expanded.

This CDR3 is built from 15 residues. V lost 4 bases and J 4 bases, leaving 16 bases between the germline ends. PCR amplification relied on 60 Vbeta primers (plus 13 Jbeta primers). The assay was immunoSEQ multiplex PCR, and TCRdb's table has in-frame clones only and misses some. The data contain 140,000 to 150,000 clones, approximately 82% of them seen just once; the ten biggest clones take up around a tenth. The rearrangement links TRBV23-1 to TRBJ1-1; weak D call: TRBD1 (5 bases). TRBV23-1 counts as an open reading frame of uncertain function. This clonotype originated in a woman aged 55-70 years in good health and CMV-seropositive. The sample comprised PBMCs. The CDR3 loop reads CASSLPGKFITEAFF. CDR3 coding DNA: TGCGCCAGCAGTCTACCAGGGAAATTTATCACTGAAGCTTTCTTT.